This T cell receptor (beta chain) was recorded in a study of blood T cell repertoires in COVID-19. Study context: Donors in the United States, Italy and Spain gave samples during acute or convalescent COVID-19. The cDNA or gDNA used as material had been derived from T cells, B-cell-depleted T cells, or PBMCs.

Trimming removed 4 bases from V and 2 bases from J; junction bases left unmatched: 8. Germline V lookup: CDR1 MNHEY, CDR2 SVGEGT. The CDR3 has 16 residues. Methods used by the authors: From reference gene primer amplification, estimates of nucleated cell counts were derived. Data came from immunoSEQ multiplex PCR; TCRdb stores just in-frame clones and leaves some out. That table gives V, J and clone size, and the DNA gave D and trimming. Found here are roughly 62,000 clones, about 80% of them singletons; the top ten hold roughly 9.3%. While infection was still active, Seattle patients were enrolled and then followed longitudinally.

This chain links TRBV6-2 or TRBV6-3 with TRBJ1-5; 7 nucleotides align to TRBD1. The sequence derives from an elderly man with COVID-19, enrolled during active disease. The sample consisted of peripheral blood. The CDR3, as DNA: TGTGCCAGCAGTTGGACAGGTATTGCCGGCAATCAGCCCCAGCATTTT. Translated, it gives CASSWTGIAGNQPQHF.